The rows below give T cell receptor beta chains drawn from one sample of a study of cytomegalovirus exposure and HLA in healthy donors. Only in-frame clones appear in the TCRdb table, and some are missing; sequencing was by immunoSEQ multiplex PCR. The repertoire holds about 120,000 clones, with roughly 9.9% as singletons. Sequencing was performed on PBMCs. These receptors came from a man aged 30-40 years in good health and CMV-seronegative. Each CDR3 is given with its conserved first and last residue. The D gene is left open where the match is weak. Clone size is shown for a subset of rows, as once, few, many or a class of expanded clone.

TRBJ1-5,NA,NA,TRBV27,TGTGCCAGCAGTTTAATACGTAGTAGCAATCAGCCCCAGCATTTT,CASSLIRSSNQPQHF
TRBJ2-7,few,TRBD1,TRBV6-1,TGTGCCAGCACCGGGACAGGGTCCTACGAGCAGTACTTC,CASTGTGSYEQYF
TRBJ1-1,NA,NA,TRBV6-5,TGTGCCAGCAGTTACGACAGGTTCGGCACTGAAGCTTTCTTT,CASSYDRFGTEAFF
TRBJ2-7,few,NA,TRBV10-3,TGTGCCATCAGGACTGGAAGCTCCTACGAGCAGTACTTC,CAIRTGSSYEQYF
TRBJ1-2,NA,NA,TRBV5-1,TGCGCCAGCAGCCTGGACAGTCAAAACTATGGCTACACCTTC,CASSLDSQNYGYTF
TRBJ2-2,NA,NA,TRBV11-2,TGTGCCAGCAGCCATCTACAGGGTCTTACAGGGGAGCTGTTTTTT,CASSHLQGLTGELFF
TRBJ2-7,few,NA,TRBV28,TGTGCCAGCTTCCAAAATAGCGAACTCTACGAGCAGTACTTC,CASFQNSELYEQYF
TRBJ1-1,few,NA,TRBV19,TGTGCCAGTAACCTGGCAGGGACACGGATGAACACTGGAGCTTTCTTT,CASNLAGTRMNTGAFF
TRBJ2-7,few,TRBD1,TRBV10-3,TGTGCCATCACGTCCGGGACAGCGACCTACGAGCAGTACTTC,CAITSGTATYEQYF
TRBJ2-3,few,NA,TRBV7-9,TGTGCCAGCAGCCCTACGGGCAGGGGAACAGATACGCAGTATTTT,CASSPTGRGTDTQYF
TRBJ2-1,few,TRBD2,TRBV10-2,TGCGCCAGCAGTGACCGACTAGCGGAACACTACAATGAGCAGTTCTTC,CASSDRLAEHYNEQFF
TRBJ2-1,few,TRBD2,TRBV10-2,TGCGCCAGCAATTTAGCGGGAGGCCACAATGAGCAGTTCTTC,CASNLAGGHNEQFF
TRBJ2-3,NA,NA,TRBV2,TGTGCCAGCAGTGAGTTTGCTACCAGGATCACAGATACGCAGTATTTT,CASSEFATRITDTQYF
TRBJ2-7,NA,NA,TRBV7-2,TGTGCCAGCAGATACTCCTACGAGCAGTACTTC,CASRYSYEQYF
TRBJ2-7,few,TRBD1,TRBV7-8,TGTGCCAGCAGCCCACGGACAGGCTACGAGCAGTACTTC,CASSPRTGYEQYF
TRBJ2-4,NA,TRBD2,TRBV19,TGTGCCACCCAAGACAGCGGGAGGCTGCTAGCCAAAAACATTCAGTACTTC,CATQDSGRLLAKNIQYF
TRBJ1-4,NA,NA,TRBV5-6,TGTGCCAGCAGCTTGGCCCAGAATGAAAAACTGTTTTTT,CASSLAQNEKLFF
TRBJ2-5,NA,NA,TRBV2,TGTGCCAGCACAGGGAACTTTCAGGGAGAGACCCAGTACTTC,CASTGNFQGETQYF
TRBJ2-5,NA,NA,TRBV4-1,TGCGCCAGCAGCCCCGAAAGCCGGGAGACCCAGTACTTC,CASSPESRETQYF
TRBJ1-2,NA,TRBD1,TRBV19,TGTGCCAGTACCGAACAGGGGCGCTATGGCTACACCTTC,CASTEQGRYGYTF
TRBJ2-7,NA,NA,TRBV5-5,TGTGCCAGCAGCCGATGGGGGGATTGGGACTACGAGCAGTACTTC,CASSRWGDWDYEQYF
TRBJ1-2,NA,TRBD1,TRBV18,TGTGCCAGCTCAACGACAGGGAACTATGGCTACACCTTC,CASSTTGNYGYTF
TRBJ1-1,NA,NA,TRBV4-3,TGCGCCAGCAGCCAAGAAAGACAGAGGACTGAAGCTTTCTTT,CASSQERQRTEAFF
TRBJ2-7,few,NA,TRBV7-7,TGTGCTAGCAGCTTAGAGACAGGCTACGAGCAGTACTTC,CASSLETGYEQYF
TRBJ1-1,few,NA,TRBV30,TGTGCCTGGTCTCCCCGAGTCATGAACACTGAAGCTTTCTTT,CAWSPRVMNTEAFF
TRBJ1-1,few,TRBD1,TRBV5-8,TGTGCCAGCAGCACCACCGGGACAGGGGGGCCCAACACTGAAGCTTTCTTT,CASSTTGTGGPNTEAFF
TRBJ2-7,NA,TRBD2,TRBV6-5,TGTGCCAGCAGTTACACACTAGCGGCTGCCTACGAGCAGTACTTC,CASSYTLAAAYEQYF
TRBJ2-1,NA,NA,TRBV12-5,TGTGCTAGTGGTTTGGTACTGAGGGGGTGGCACAATGAGCAGTTCTTC,CASGLVLRGWHNEQFF
TRBJ2-7,NA,TRBD1,TRBV10-1,TGCGCCAGCGCGGACAGGAACTCCTACGAGCAGTACTTC,CASADRNSYEQYF
TRBJ2-3,once,NA,TRBV28,TGTGCCAGCAGTTTGGGGGGTCTAGGCACAGATACGCAGTATTTT,CASSLGGLGTDTQYF
TRBJ2-7,few,TRBD2,TRBV7-9,TGTGCCAGCAGCCATGGGACTATTTACGAGCAGTACTTC,CASSHGTIYEQYF
TRBJ1-2,few,TRBD1,TRBV18,TGTGCCAGCTCACCAGGACAGGGGACCTATGGCTACACCTTC,CASSPGQGTYGYTF
TRBJ2-5,few,NA,TRBV7-2,TGTGCCAGCAGCTTTTCCGCGAAAGAGACCCAGTACTTC,CASSFSAKETQYF
TRBJ2-4,few,NA,TRBV7-2,TGTGCCAGCAGCTATCTCGGGAGTTTAGCCAAAAACATTCAGTACTTC,CASSYLGSLAKNIQYF
TRBJ1-5,NA,TRBD1,TRBV6-1,TGTGCCAGCAGTGAACAGGGGGCACAGCCCCAGCATTTT,CASSEQGAQPQHF
TRBJ2-7,NA,NA,TRBV6-5,TGTGCCAGCAGTTACTCCCGACGAGGATACGAGCAGTACTTC,CASSYSRRGYEQYF
TRBJ2-7,few,NA,TRBV30,TGTGCCTGGAGTGCCCCCGGACGAGGGGAGCAGTACTTC,CAWSAPGRGEQYF
TRBJ2-2,NA,TRBD1,TRBV15,TGTGCCACCAGCGATACCGGGACAGGGGTCTCCGGGGAGCTGTTTTTT,CATSDTGTGVSGELFF
TRBJ2-1,NA,NA,TRBV30,TGTGCCTGGAGACCCCGTCCCCCGGGGAACAGAGAGCAGTTCTTC,CAWRPRPPGNREQFF
TRBJ2-1,few,TRBD2,TRBV29-1,TGCAGCGTTGAAGGGGGGACTAGCGGGTACAATGAGCAGTTCTTC,CSVEGGTSGYNEQFF
TRBJ2-3,few,TRBD2,TRBV7-6,TGTGCCAGCAGCCCCCGGTCTAGCGGAACTACAGATACGCAGTATTTT,CASSPRSSGTTDTQYF
TRBJ2-3,few,TRBD1,TRBV11-2,TGTGCCAGCAGCCGGGACAGCCTAGATACGCAGTATTTT,CASSRDSLDTQYF
TRBJ2-1,NA,TRBD2,TRBV6-1,TGTGCCAGTACTAGCGGGAGCTCCTACAATGAGCAGTTCTTC,CASTSGSSYNEQFF
TRBJ1-5,NA,TRBD1,TRBV19,TGTGCCAGTAGTATAGATCGGGACAGAAATCAGCCCCAGCATTTT,CASSIDRDRNQPQHF
TRBJ1-2,few,TRBD1,TRBV11-2,TGTGCCAGCAGCTTAGGGACAGGGACGCCTGGATCCGACCTCTATGGCTACACCTTC,CASSLGTGTPGSDLYGYTF
TRBJ2-2,few,TRBD1,TRBV6-1,TGTGCCAGCACTACAGGGGCCACCGGGGAGCTGTTTTTT,CASTTGATGELFF
TRBJ1-2,NA,NA,TRBV6-1,TGTGCCAGCTCTAGGATCGGGGAGGAGGGCTACACCTTC,CASSRIGEEGYTF
TRBJ2-7,NA,TRBD1,TRBV7-9,TGTGCCAGCAGCCCGGACAGGAACGAGCAGTACTTC,CASSPDRNEQYF
TRBJ2-1,NA,TRBD2,TRBV4-1,TGCGCCAGCAGCCAAGATAAGGCGGGAGGTAGCGACAATGAGCAGTTCTTC,CASSQDKAGGSDNEQFF
TRBJ1-2,NA,NA,TRBV5-6,TGTGCCAGCAGCTTGTGGGGCAGGGTGATTTCTGGCTACACCTTC,CASSLWGRVISGYTF
TRBJ2-7,few,TRBD1,TRBV10-2,TGCGCCAGCAGTGGACGACAGGGGCTCTACGAGCAGTACTTC,CASSGRQGLYEQYF
TRBJ2-5,NA,TRBD1,TRBV6-1,TGTGCCAGCAGCCGGGACAGGGGAGAGACCCAGTACTTC,CASSRDRGETQYF
TRBJ1-3,few,NA,TRBV5-1,TGCGCCAGCAGGGAGAATCTCTCTGGAAACACCATATATTTT,CASRENLSGNTIYF
TRBJ2-7,few,TRBD1,TRBV10-2,TGCGCCAGCAAGGGGGCAGCTACCACCTACGAGCAGTACTTC,CASKGAATTYEQYF
TRBJ2-7,NA,TRBD2,TRBV5-6,TGTGCCAGCAGCGGGGGGGGTTGGATGTCCTACGAGCAGTACTTC,CASSGGGWMSYEQYF
TRBJ1-1,few,TRBD1,TRBV5-5,TGTGCCAGCAGCTTGGGCCCGGGACAGGGCAGCACTGAAGCTTTCTTT,CASSLGPGQGSTEAFF
TRBJ2-1,NA,TRBD1,TRBV4-3,TGCGCCAGCAGCCTATCGACAGGGGGCGGCGGTAGCTCCTACAATGAGCAGTTCTTC,CASSLSTGGGGSSYNEQFF
TRBJ2-5,NA,NA,TRBV10-3,TGTGCCATCTCTAGGGGGCAAGAGACCCAGTACTTC,CAISRGQETQYF
TRBJ1-1,NA,NA,TRBV7-2,TGTGCCAGCAGCTCCCCCAACATGAACACTGAAGCTTTCTTT,CASSSPNMNTEAFF
TRBJ2-7,NA,NA,TRBV30,TGTGCCTGGAGTGCAGGGAACGGCTCCTACGAGCAGTACTTC,CAWSAGNGSYEQYF